One sample yielded the 15 T cell receptor beta chains listed below, sequenced in a study of read filtering for tumor transcriptome and immune sequencing. From 300 to 400 ng of RNA, a library with molecular barcoded alpha/delta and beta/gamma adaptors was made. TCRdb itself ran the reads through MiXCR, one entry per CDR3 protein. Among some 38,000 distinct CDR3 sequences listed, roughly 12% were seen once. Sequenced material: a population of CD138-negative cells sorted from bone marrow. The receptors originated from a donor aged 40 or over with multiple myeloma.

This clonotype showed up many times. The chain couples TRBV6-6 to TRBJ2-1; D perhaps matches TRBD1 (5 bases). The CDR3 extends over 14 amino acids. V lost 2 bases, J lost 3 bases, and 8 bases lay in between. CDR1 and CDR2 from the germline V gene are MNHNY and SVGAGI (reference sequence). CDR3 coding DNA: TGTGCCAGCAGTTACACAGGAAACTACAATGAGCAGTTCTTC. The encoded protein is CASSYTGNYNEQFF.

As concerns this clonotype: A read error likely explains this, since a far larger clone differs by one base. The rearrangement uses TRBV11-2 and TRBJ2-1, with 7 nucleotides matching TRBD2. CDR3 length: 16 amino acids. Germline V lookup: CDR1 SGHAT, CDR2 FQNNGV. In DNA, the CDR3 is TGTGCCAGCAGCCAAGAGTCGAGCGGGGTACTGAATGAGCAGTCCTTC. Translating it yields CASSQESSGVLNEQSF.

This clonotype was observed a few times. This is likely an artifact of a read error, given a far larger clone one base away. The chain employs TRBV12-3 or TRBV12-4 and TRBJ1-2; D gene unclear. CDR3 size: 13 residues. V lost 4 bases and J 6 bases, leaving 12 bases between the germline ends. CDR3 in DNA: TGTGCCAGCAGTTCCGGAGGGATCAATGGCTACACCTTC. This codes for CASSSGGINGYTF.

As concerns this clonotype: With a much larger clone just one base away, this may be a read error. CDR3 region: CASSMARTANTGELFF. CDR3 DNA: TGTGCCAGCAGTATGGCCCGGACAGCGAACACCGGGGAGCTGTTTTTT. V gene TRBV2 combines with J gene TRBJ2-2, with D perhaps matching TRBD1 (6 bases). Trimming shortened V by 5 bases and J by 0 bases, and 13 bases separated the two germline ends. The CDR3 extends over 16 amino acids. Germline V gene data show CDR1 as SNHLY and CDR2 as FYNNEI.

This clonotype has at least ten counts. This chain joins TRBV7-3 and TRBJ1-1; D unresolved. V lost 4 bases and J 5 bases, leaving 14 bases between the germline ends. The CDR3 is 14 amino acids. Germline values: CDR1 SGHTA, CDR2 FQGTGA. The CDR3 DNA reads TGTGCCAGCAGCTCGGAGGGAGGAGGAACTGAAGCTTTCTTT. It specifies CASSSEGGGTEAFF.

With respect to this clonotype: This clone may be a read error of a much larger clone one base away. The chain employs TRBV5-1 and TRBJ1-1, with TRBD1 matching over 7 bases. The trim removed 2 bases at V and 11 bases at J, leaving 6 bases unmatched. CDR1 is SGHRS, CDR2 YFSETQ, per germline. This CDR3 spans 12 amino acids. In DNA, the CDR3 is TGCGCCAGCAGCTTAAACAGGGGCAACGCTTTCTTT. This translates into CASSLNRGNAFF.

This clonotype was detected ten times or more. The chain uses TRBV6-5 and TRBJ2-7; no firm D call. V lost 0 bases to trimming and J lost 1 base, with 10 bases between them. The V gene's germline CDR1 is MNHEY and CDR2 SVGAGI. This CDR3 is 15 amino acids long. DNA for the CDR3: TGTGCCAGCAGTTACTCATCTCTGAATTCCTACGAGCAGTACTTC. Translated: CASSYSSLNSYEQYF.

This clonotype was picked up many times. The rearrangement joins TRBV11-2 to TRBJ2-7; no firm D call. The V and J ends lost 0 bases and 9 bases respectively, with 12 bases between them. Germline V gene lookup returns CDR1 SGHAT and CDR2 FQNNGV. The CDR3 is 13 residues long. CDR3 protein: CASSLDRSKGQYF. CDR3 bases: TGTGCCAGCAGCTTAGATCGAAGTAAGGGGCAGTACTTC.

This clonotype was detected ten times or more. J is TRBJ1-6 and V is TRBV20-1, with 8 nucleotides matching TRBD1. The CDR3 covers 15 residues. V lost 1 base, J lost 9 bases, and 8 bases stayed unmatched. Per germline, CDR1 DFQATT and CDR2 SNEGSKA (reference sequence). CDR3 coding DNA: TGCAGTGCTAGAGGATTAGACAGGGGAAGTTCACCCCTCCACTTT. Protein sequence: CSARGLDRGSSPLHF.

This clonotype occurred many times. V is TRBV3-1 and J is TRBJ1-4, with D maybe TRBD1 (6 bases). Trimming removed 1 base from V and 11 bases from J, with 20 bases in between. There are 16 residues in the CDR3. Germline V gene lookup returns CDR1 LGHDT and CDR2 YNNKEL (reference sequence). The CDR3 here is CASSQARQGSDSKLFF. CDR3 nucleotides: TGTGCCAGCAGCCAAGCGCGTCAGGGGTCGGACTCGAAACTGTTTTTT.

Ten or more counts support this clonotype. V and J are TRBV28 and TRBJ1-5; D unresolved. The V and J ends lost 6 bases and 5 bases respectively, with 17 bases between them. The CDR3 contains 15 residues. Germline values: CDR1 MDHEN, CDR2 SYDVKM. The CDR3 is CASSPPLGLHQPQHF. The CDR3 DNA sequence: TGTGCCAGCAGCCCCCCCCTCGGGTTACATCAGCCCCAGCATTTT.

The table lists this clonotype with many counts. V is TRBV28 and J is TRBJ1-4, with 7 nucleotides matching TRBD1. The trim removed 5 bases at V and 6 bases at J, leaving 6 bases unmatched. This CDR3 has 14 amino acids. Germline V gene lookup returns CDR1 MDHEN and CDR2 SYDVKM. CDR3 sequence (DNA): TGTGCCAGCAGTCGAGGGGGCAGAGATGAAAAACTGTTTTTT. Translated, it gives CASSRGGRDEKLFF.

On this clonotype itself: Given a much more abundant clone one base away, this may be a read error. The CDR3 nucleotides are TGTGCCAGCAAGGTTTGGGGGGGCCAGGGTGACAATCAGCCCCAGCATTTT. Translated: CASKVWGGQGDNQPQHF. The chain combines TRBV27 with TRBJ1-5; possible D gene TRBD1, 6 bases. V lost 7 bases to trimming and J lost 3 bases, with 22 bases between them. Germline assignment: CDR1 MNHEY and CDR2 SMNVEV (reference sequence). The CDR3 runs 17 residues.

In its sample, this clonotype is medium-sized. The chain has TRBV7-2 and TRBJ2-5; no clear D gene. V shed 2 bases and J shed 5 bases, with 6 bases lying between them. Germline assignment: CDR1 SGHTA and CDR2 FQGNSA. The CDR3 spans 12 residues. The CDR3 loop reads CASSLLGETQYF. The CDR3 nucleotides are TGTGCCAGCAGCTTATTGGGGGAGACCCAGTACTTC.

The chain employs TRBV28 and TRBJ2-3, with D possibly being TRBD1 (7 bases). The CDR3 runs to 16 residues. Germline V lookup: CDR1 MDHEN, CDR2 SYDVKM. The V end lost 0 bases, the J end lost 3 bases, and 13 bases lay between the germline ends. The CDR3 DNA follows: TGTGCCAGCAGTTTATGGACAGGGAGCGGGACAGATACGCAGTATTTT. Protein: CASSLWTGSGTDTQYF.